This entry lists 24 T cell receptor beta chains sequenced from one sample in a study of cytomegalovirus exposure and HLA in healthy donors. TCRdb keeps only in-frame clones here, not all; method: immunoSEQ multiplex PCR. The sample has roughly 120,000 clones; about nine tenths are singletons. The material sequenced was PBMCs. The receptor set was obtained from a man younger than 35 in good health and CMV-seropositive.

V usage is TRBV19 and J usage is TRBJ2-1; D might be TRBD1 (6 bases). This CDR3 is built from 13 residues. V was pared by 5 bases and J by 5 bases, with 10 bases between. Germline V gene sequence: CDR1 LNHDA, CDR2 SQIVND (reference sequence). The CDR3 sequence is CASSWGPDNEQFF. CDR3 in DNA: TGTGCCAGTAGTTGGGGGCCAGACAATGAGCAGTTCTTC.

The chain is built from TRBV6-5 and TRBJ1-4, with D unclear. CDR1 and CDR2 (germline): MNHEY, SVGAGI. The CDR3 has 12 residues. Trimming left V 4 bases short and J 8 bases short, with 8 bases between. The CDR3 loop reads CASSFRGEKLFF. CDR3 nucleotides: TGTGCCAGCAGTTTTCGGGGAGAAAAACTGTTTTTT.

This chain links TRBV7-8 with TRBJ1-6, with D uncertain. With 3 bases removed from V and 14 bases from J, the gap between germline ends came to 11 bases. This CDR3 is 12 amino acids long. Per germline, CDR1 SGHVS and CDR2 FQNEAQ. The CDR3 DNA sequence: TGTGCCAGCAGCTTGGGCCGGGAATCCCTCCACTTT. Translating gives CASSLGRESLHF.

This clone showed up just once. The rearrangement joins TRBV2 to TRBJ2-4, with TRBD2 matching 9 bases. This CDR3 is 14 amino acids long. After removal of 6 bases from V and 7 bases from J, the junction contained 7 bases not matched to a gene. Looked up from germline, CDR1 is SNHLY and CDR2 is FYNNEI. In DNA form, the CDR3 reads TGTGCCAGCAGGTCGGGACTAGCAGCGAACATTCAGTACTTC. This codes for CASRSGLAANIQYF.

The CDR3 region is CASSLGRGRETQYF. Here the CDR3 DNA reads TGTGCCAGCAGCTTGGGGCGGGGGAGAGAGACCCAGTACTTC. This chain joins TRBV7-6 and TRBJ2-5, with 7 bases lining up with TRBD2. Germline values: CDR1 SGHVS, CDR2 FNYEAQ. Unmatched junction bases numbered 5, after V lost 3 bases and J lost 4 bases. The CDR3 totals 14 residues.

The rearrangement uses TRBV19 and TRBJ1-5; weak D call: TRBD1 (6 bases). In germline, CDR1 is LNHDA, CDR2 SQIVND (reference sequence). This CDR3 is 15 amino acids long. The V end was cut by 7 bases, the J end by 1 base, with 14 bases between. The CDR3 DNA is TGTGCCAGTAACTGGGGGGGCAGGAGCAATCAGCCCCAGCATTTT. Protein product: CASNWGGRSNQPQHF.

V is TRBV28 and J is TRBJ1-3, with a tentative D call TRBD1 (6 bases). This CDR3 has 16 residues. CDR1 is MDHEN, CDR2 SYDVKM, per germline. V was shortened by 4 bases and J by 4 bases, with 17 bases between the two germline ends. The CDR3 loop is CASSSPGGQGGNTIYF. For the CDR3, the DNA is TGTGCCAGCAGTTCCCCGGGGGGTCAGGGGGGAAACACCATATATTTT.

The V gene is TRBV6-6, the J gene TRBJ2-5; possibly TRBD1 for D (6 bases). V lost 10 bases, J lost 0 bases, and 12 bases lay in between. This CDR3 spans 13 amino acids. Germline-derived CDR1 and CDR2 are MNHNY and SVGAGI (reference sequence). The CDR3 loop reads CATATGYQETQYF. DNA for the CDR3: TGTGCCACCGCAACAGGGTACCAAGAGACCCAGTACTTC.

This sequence joins TRBV19 and TRBJ2-1, with 7 bases identical to TRBD2. V lost 4 bases to trimming and J lost 12 bases; unmatched junction nucleotides: 6. The CDR3 runs to 12 residues. Germline V gene lookup returns CDR1 LNHDA and CDR2 SQIVND (reference sequence). CDR3 nucleotides: TGTGCCAGTAGTACTAGCGGTTTGGGGCAGTTCTTC. This encodes CASSTSGLGQFF.

V and J are TRBV18 and TRBJ1-5; a weak D match, TRBD1 (6 bases). The CDR3 contains 14 residues. V was cut by 10 bases and J by 1 base, with 14 bases left in between. Germline V gives CDR1 KGHSH, CDR2 LQKENI. The chain's CDR3 is CATSAGESNQPQHF. CDR3 in DNA: TGTGCCACATCCGCAGGGGAAAGCAATCAGCCCCAGCATTTT.

The chain combines TRBV19 with TRBJ2-7, with D perhaps TRBD1 (5 bases). Trimming removed 2 bases from V and 2 bases from J, with 10 bases in between. Germline CDR1 and CDR2: LNHDA and SQIVND (reference sequence). The CDR3 is 14 amino acids. In DNA, the CDR3 is TGTGCCAGTAGTATACCAGGGCCGACCTACGAGCAGTACTTC. Translation gives CASSIPGPTYEQYF.

This chain uses TRBV7-9 with TRBJ1-1; possibly TRBD1 for D (6 bases). Per germline, CDR1 SEHNR and CDR2 FQNEAQ (reference sequence). CDR3 length: 15 residues. V lost 8 bases and J 0 bases, leaving 16 bases between the germline ends. The CDR3 nucleotides are TGTGCCAGCCCGGGGGGGGCTCATATGAACACTGAAGCTTTCTTT. Its translation is CASPGGAHMNTEAFF.

The chain couples TRBV5-4 to TRBJ1-1; possible D gene TRBD1, 5 bases. This CDR3 contains 14 residues. Per the germline V gene, CDR1 is SGHNT and CDR2 is YYREEE (reference sequence). The V gene lost 4 bases and the J gene lost 0 bases, with 10 bases spanning the gap. This CDR3 is CASSLGRVNTEAFF. CDR3 DNA: TGTGCCAGCAGCCTGGGACGGGTGAACACTGAAGCTTTCTTT.

Written as DNA, the CDR3 is TGTGCCAGCAGCTTAGGGGTAGCGGGGCTTGAGCAGTTCTTC. It codes for CASSLGVAGLEQFF. V usage is TRBV11-2 and J usage is TRBJ2-1; 8 bases match TRBD2. Germline assignment: CDR1 SGHAT and CDR2 FQNNGV. The V gene end was trimmed by 1 base and the J gene end by 9 bases; junction bases not matched to a gene: 5. The CDR3 sequence is 14 residues long. Based on the CDR3 plus reference TRBV11-2 and TRBJ2-1, the full variable domain is EAGVAQSPRYKIIEKRQSVAFWCNPISGHATLYWYQQILGQGPKLLIQFQNNGVVDDSQLPKDRFSAERLKGVDSTLKIQPAKLEDSAVYLCASSLGVAGLEQFFGPGTRLTVL.

The J gene is TRBJ1-4, the V gene TRBV7-9; 7 positions agree with TRBD1. The CDR3 is made up of 14 amino acids. V lost 4 bases, J lost 2 bases, and 1 base stayed unmatched. Germline lookup yields CDR1 SEHNR and CDR2 FQNEAQ (reference sequence). The CDR3 here is CASSSTGTNEKLFF. CDR3 sequence (DNA): TGTGCCAGCAGCTCGACAGGGACTAATGAAAAACTGTTTTTT.

In DNA, the CDR3 is TGCGCCAGCAGCACAAACAGGGGGCAGGGAGATACGCAGTATTTT. This codes for CASSTNRGQGDTQYF. The rearrangement links TRBV5-1 to TRBJ2-3, with TRBD1 matching 9 bases. This CDR3 comprises 15 residues. The V gene's germline CDR1 is SGHRS and CDR2 YFSETQ. The V gene end was trimmed by 4 bases and the J gene end by 5 bases; junction bases not matched to a gene: 8.

The rearrangement joins TRBV6-4 to TRBJ2-1; possibly TRBD2 for D (7 bases). The V gene lost 6 bases and the J gene lost 8 bases, with 20 bases spanning the gap. The germline CDR1 and CDR2 sequences are MRHNA and SNTAGT. The CDR3 covers 15 residues. The CDR3 nucleotides are TGTGCCAGCAGCCCGGCCGGGGGGCCTGTGGATGAGCAGTTCTTC. It encodes CASSPAGGPVDEQFF.

The chain uses TRBV29-1 and TRBJ1-5, with no clear D. V was shortened by 4 bases and J by 5 bases, with 15 bases between the two germline ends. Germline V gene data show CDR1 as SQVTM and CDR2 as ANQGSEA. The CDR3 is 14 residues long. The CDR3 loop reads CSVAAGGWDQPQHF. The CDR3 nucleotides read TGCAGCGTTGCCGCAGGCGGGTGGGATCAGCCCCAGCATTTT.

This rearrangement joins TRBV27 to TRBJ1-6; D not resolved. CDR3 length: 15 amino acids. Looked up from germline, CDR1 is MNHEY and CDR2 is SMNVEV (reference sequence). V gave up 8 bases and J gave up 9 bases, with 20 bases separating them. The DNA of the CDR3 is TGTGCCAGCTCGCCTTTGCAGGCCGAGGGTTCACCCCTCCACTTT. It translates to CASSPLQAEGSPLHF.

This chain uses TRBV4-3 with TRBJ2-5, with D possibly TRBD2 on 6 matching bases. The V gene's germline CDR1 is LGHNA and CDR2 YSLEER. The CDR3 totals 14 residues. V lost 3 bases, J lost 3 bases, and 11 bases lay in between. CDR3 coding DNA: TGCGCCAGCAGCCATGCACTAGCTGAAGAGACCCAGTACTTC. As protein: CASSHALAEETQYF.

The chain is built from TRBV6-4 and TRBJ1-5; D is perhaps TRBD1 (5 bases). CDR3 length equals 13 residues. V was shortened by 6 bases and J by 3 bases, with 9 bases between the two germline ends. CDR1 and CDR2 from the germline V gene are MRHNA and SNTAGT. CDR3 protein: CASSRVFNQPQHF. CDR3 nucleotides: TGTGCCAGCAGCAGGGTTTTCAATCAGCCCCAGCATTTT.

The chain carries TRBV19 and TRBJ1-2; 7 nucleotides match TRBD1. V shed 5 bases, J shed 8 bases, and the junction held 8 bases outside the gene matches. Germline V gene lookup returns CDR1 LNHDA and CDR2 SQIVND (reference sequence). The CDR3 length is 13 residues. CDR3 amino acids: CASSWTGLVGYTF. CDR3 sequence (DNA): TGTGCCAGTAGTTGGACAGGCCTGGTGGGCTACACCTTC.

The chain is built from TRBV29-1 and TRBJ2-7, with D possibly being TRBD2 (7 bases). Germline CDR1 is SQVTM and CDR2 is ANQGSEA. V was clipped by 6 bases and J by 0 bases, with 12 bases between them. The CDR3 spans 13 residues. The CDR3 coding sequence is TGCAGCGTGGGGGGCGGGGGCTCCTACGAGCAGTACTTC. Translated, it gives CSVGGGGSYEQYF.

J is TRBJ2-2 and V is TRBV4-3, with no clear D. Germline CDR1 reads LGHNA; CDR2 reads YSLEER. The CDR3 totals 19 residues. Trimming left V 4 bases short and J 0 bases short, with 21 bases between. The CDR3 sequence: CASSPHKIVGDSNTGELFF. CDR3 DNA sequence: TGCGCCAGCAGCCCTCACAAAATCGTCGGAGACTCGAACACCGGGGAGCTGTTTTTT.